These 24 T cell receptor beta chains came from one sample sequenced in a study of blood T cell repertoires in COVID-19. The table came from immunoSEQ multiplex PCR; TCRdb's copy has only in-frame clones and leaves some out. The data show about 260,000 clones, about 87% seen once. The sequencing input was PBMCs or T cells enriched from blood (not recorded which). The receptor set was obtained from a middle-aged woman with acute COVID-19.

The V call is TRBV7-2, the J call TRBJ1-3; D remains unclear. Germline loops: CDR1 SGHTA, CDR2 FQGNSA. V lost 3 bases and J 0 bases, leaving 9 bases between the germline ends. This CDR3 has 15 residues. CDR3 residues: CASSLSHNSGNTIYF. DNA of the CDR3: TGTGCCAGCAGCTTGTCGCACAACTCTGGAAACACCATATATTTT.

V is TRBV4-3 and J is TRBJ2-5; 11 positions agree with TRBD2. The CDR3 consists of 19 residues. The ends lost 4 bases at V and 0 bases at J; junction bases unmatched: 13. Germline V gene sequence: CDR1 LGHNA, CDR2 YSLEER. The DNA for the CDR3 is TGCGCCAGCAGCCCAGGGGGATCGGGGACTAGCGGTTACCAAGAGACCCAGTACTTC. It is translated as CASSPGGSGTSGYQETQYF.

The chain recombines TRBV7-9 with TRBJ2-7, with TRBD2 matching 7 bases. Germline CDR1 reads SEHNR; CDR2 reads FQNEAQ (reference sequence). This CDR3 contains 14 residues. The ends lost 5 bases at V and 4 bases at J; junction bases unmatched: 8. The CDR3 sequence is CASSASGIGYEQYF. The CDR3 DNA reads as TGTGCCAGCAGCGCCAGCGGGATTGGTTACGAGCAGTACTTC.

The J gene is TRBJ1-4, the V gene TRBV3-1 (or the pseudogene TRBV3-2); D is uncertain. Trimming cost V 3 bases and J 8 bases, with 7 bases left between them. CDR1 is LGHDT and CDR2 is YNNKEL in the germline V gene (reference sequence). The CDR3 is 12 residues long. The CDR3 is CASSQGSEKLFF. The CDR3 region has the DNA TGTGCCAGCAGCCAGGGGAGCGAAAAACTGTTTTTT.

Remarks on this clone: The junction departs from germline at one end; a sequencing error may be responsible. This CDR3 reads CAGSSFTGNTEAFF. In DNA form, the CDR3 reads TGTGCCGGCAGCTCATTCACCGGGAACACTGAAGCTTTCTTT. The chain links TRBV7-2 to TRBJ1-1, with D hard to call. This CDR3 contains 14 residues. CDR1 and CDR2 from the germline V gene are SGHTA and FQGNSA.

The chain combines TRBV28 with TRBJ1-2; D might be TRBD1 (6 bases). The germline gives CDR1 MDHEN, CDR2 SYDVKM. This CDR3 contains 15 residues. Trimming stripped 7 bases from V and 2 bases from J, with 17 bases between. Here the CDR3 reads CASIVGASRNYGYTF. Written as DNA, the CDR3 is TGTGCCAGCATCGTGGGGGCCAGCCGAAACTATGGCTACACCTTC.

This rearrangement joins TRBV6-5 to TRBJ2-7; TRBD1 might be the D (5 bases). The germline gives CDR1 MNHEY, CDR2 SVGAGI. V was pared by 2 bases and J by 3 bases, with 14 bases between. CDR3 size: 15 residues. DNA of the CDR3: TGTGCCAGCAGTTACCAGGGCGACAGTAACTACGAGCAGTACTTC. It is translated as CASSYQGDSNYEQYF.

The genes are TRBV5-4 and TRBJ1-3; 11 bases align to TRBD1. Per germline, CDR1 SGHNT and CDR2 YYREEE (reference sequence). V was pared by 5 bases and J by 4 bases, with 11 bases of the junction left unmatched. This CDR3 region has 17 residues. The CDR3 DNA is TGTGCCAGCAGTTCTAGGACAGGGGGCATACTCGGAAACACCATATATTTT. Translated: CASSSRTGGILGNTIYF.

This clone was found once. The same CDR3 also results from other DNA sequences found in this sample. CDR3 coding DNA: TGTGCCAGCAGCGTAGGGCCAGGGGGTGGCTACGAGCAGTACTTC. Translating gives CASSVGPGGGYEQYF. This chain connects TRBV9 to TRBJ2-7; 7 nucleotides line up with TRBD1. V lost 0 bases, J lost 3 bases, and 6 bases stayed unmatched. The CDR3 contains 15 residues. CDR1 is SGDLS, CDR2 YYNGEE, per germline.

The CDR3 coding sequence is TGTGCCAGCAGTTACGGGATGGAGGACGAGCAGTACGTC. Protein sequence: CASSYGMEDEQYV. This rearrangement joins TRBV6-6 to TRBJ2-7, with a tentative D call TRBD2 (5 bases). The CDR3 sequence is 13 residues long. Germline V gene lookup returns CDR1 MNHNY and CDR2 SVGAGI (reference sequence). Trimming stripped 2 bases from V and 5 bases from J, with 10 bases between.

The genes are TRBV5-4 and TRBJ2-3, with 7 bases fitting TRBD2. CDR1 SGHNT and CDR2 YYREEE come from the germline V gene (reference sequence). Unmatched junction bases numbered 7, after V lost 6 bases and J lost 6 bases. The CDR3 is 13 residues long. CDR3 nucleotides: TGTGCCAGCACGGGCGGGAGAAGGGATACGCAGTATTTT. Encoded protein: CASTGGRRDTQYF.

The chain uses TRBV2 and TRBJ1-4; D unclear. The V gene lost 10 bases and the J gene lost 0 bases, with 12 bases spanning the gap. CDR1 and CDR2 from the germline V gene are SNHLY and FYNNEI. This CDR3 spans 14 amino acids. CDR3 protein: CATALGTTNEKLFF. The CDR3 DNA is TGTGCCACCGCCCTGGGCACAACTAATGAAAAACTGTTTTTT.

The rearrangement uses TRBV9 and TRBJ1-2; D gene ambiguous. The V and J ends lost 0 bases and 7 bases respectively, with 10 bases between them. CDR1 and CDR2 (germline): SGDLS, YYNGEE. This CDR3 has 13 amino acids. CDR3 protein: CASSVGAGTGYTF. As DNA, the CDR3 is TGTGCCAGCAGCGTAGGCGCAGGTACTGGCTACACCTTC.

This sequence joins TRBV7-8 and TRBJ1-1; TRBD1 matches 7 bases. The junction had 9 bases not matched to a gene; V was cut back by 1 base and J by 4 bases. CDR3 length: 16 residues. Germline V lookup: CDR1 SGHVS, CDR2 FQNEAQ. The CDR3 region is CASSLGIRGLGTEAFF. The CDR3, as DNA: TGTGCCAGCAGCTTAGGGATAAGGGGGCTGGGCACTGAAGCTTTCTTT.

The V and J genes are TRBV14 and TRBJ2-7; 11 bases match TRBD2. The CDR3 runs to 18 residues. CDR1 is SGHDN, CDR2 FVKESK, per germline. The J segment lost 4 bases and the V segment lost 1 base, leaving 12 bases of the junction unmatched. CDR3 residues: CASSQGSSGRALKYEQYV. CDR3 coding DNA: TGTGCCAGCAGCCAAGGTAGTAGCGGGAGGGCCCTGAAGTACGAGCAGTACGTC.

V usage is TRBV29-1 and J usage is TRBJ1-1, with no clear D. Trimming stripped 3 bases from V and 4 bases from J, with 12 bases between. This CDR3 has 13 amino acids. Germline CDR1 and CDR2: SQVTM and ANQGSEA. Here the CDR3 reads CSVEGEQFTEAFF. The CDR3 bases are TGCAGCGTTGAGGGCGAACAATTCACTGAAGCTTTCTTT.

The chain combines TRBV28 with TRBJ2-7; D is perhaps TRBD1 (6 bases). V shed 6 bases and J shed 0 bases, with 9 bases lying between them. Germline assignment: CDR1 MDHEN and CDR2 SYDVKM. This CDR3 region has 13 residues. The CDR3 sequence: CASRTGFSYEQYF. CDR3 in DNA: TGTGCCAGCAGGACAGGTTTCTCCTACGAGCAGTACTTC. Complete variable domain (other parts from reference TRBV28 and TRBJ2-7): DVKVTQSSRYLVKRTGEKVFLECVQDMDHENMFWYRQDPGLGLRLIYFSYDVKMKEKGDIPEGYSVSREKKERFSLILESASTNQTSMYLCASRTGFSYEQYFGPGTRLTVT.

In DNA, the CDR3 is TGTGCCAGCTCACCATCTGACACCCTCTGGAGAAACACCATATATTTT. Amino acid sequence: CASSPSDTLWRNTIYF. The J gene is TRBJ1-3, the V gene TRBV18, with D uncertain. This CDR3 contains 16 residues. CDR1 is KGHSH and CDR2 is LQKENI in the germline V gene. V was trimmed by 2 bases and J by 5 bases, leaving 16 bases between them.

V and J are TRBV27 and TRBJ1-1; 8 positions match TRBD1. CDR1 is MNHEY and CDR2 is SMNVEV in the germline V gene (reference sequence). V gave up 0 bases and J gave up 11 bases; unmatched junction bases: 8. This CDR3 is built from 14 residues. As DNA, the CDR3 is TGTGCCAGCAGTTTATCAACAGGGGGAGAGTGGGCTTTCTTT. Translation: CASSLSTGGEWAFF.

The chain uses TRBV28 and TRBJ1-2; 7 bases map to TRBD1. Looked up from germline, CDR1 is MDHEN and CDR2 is SYDVKM. This CDR3 has 16 residues. V lost 7 bases to trimming and J lost 2 bases; unmatched junction nucleotides: 13. This CDR3 reads CASIGTDPSRNYGYTF. The CDR3 region has the DNA TGTGCCAGCATAGGGACAGACCCAAGCAGAAACTATGGCTACACCTTC.

V and J are TRBV30 and TRBJ1-2; D is perhaps TRBD1 (5 bases). This CDR3 is 13 amino acids long. Germline CDR1 reads GTSNPN; CDR2 reads SVGIG (reference sequence). V lost 3 bases to trimming and J lost 6 bases, with 14 bases between them. CDR3 nucleotide sequence: TGTGCCTGGAGAAAGGGGCTTAGAGATGGCTACACCTTC. This sequence encodes CAWRKGLRDGYTF.

V is TRBV28 and J is TRBJ1-4, with TRBD1 matching 8 bases. CDR3 length equals 13 residues. The V segment lost 4 bases and the J segment 8 bases; nucleotides outside the gene matches: 3. CDR1 and CDR2 from the germline V gene are MDHEN and SYDVKM. The chain's CDR3 is CASSSGQGEKLFF. DNA of the CDR3: TGTGCCAGCAGTTCTGGACAGGGAGAAAAACTGTTTTTT.

This clone was seen a single time. The chain recombines TRBV7-2 with TRBJ2-1; 8 bases align to TRBD1. CDR1 is SGHTA, CDR2 FQGNSA, per germline. This CDR3 comprises 16 residues. With V trimmed by 1 base and J by 7 bases, 9 bases remained unmatched. The CDR3 here is CASSLVMQGAGNEQFF. CDR3 DNA sequence: TGTGCCAGCAGCTTAGTAATGCAGGGGGCGGGTAATGAGCAGTTCTTC.

This clone was found once. This chain uses TRBV7-9 with TRBJ2-5; the D gene is possibly TRBD1 (7 bases). CDR3 length: 16 amino acids. V lost 5 bases and J lost 1, with 17 bases in between. The germline gives CDR1 SEHNR, CDR2 FQNEAQ (reference sequence). As DNA, the CDR3 is TGTGCCAGCAGCCCTGCCGGGAGACAGGGCCAAGAGACCCAGTACTTC. It is translated as CASSPAGRQGQETQYF.